One sample yielded the 27 T cell receptor beta chains listed below, sequenced in a study. TCRdb redid the calling of the 5' RACE reads with MiXCR, one entry per CDR3 protein. The sample consists of 10,000 to 15,000 distinct CDR3 sequences, around 22% of them appearing once. The specimen sequenced was naive CD4+ T cells sorted from blood. Subset meaning: naive CD4+ T cells, CD4+CD45RA+CD25-. These receptors came from a female donor with breast cancer.

Worth noting for this clonotype: It is likely a read error, because the conserved phenylalanine at the end of the CDR3 is missing. The rearrangement uses TRBV29-1 and TRBJ1-2; 8 bases match TRBD1. Germline loops: CDR1 SQVTM, CDR2 ANQGSEA. The CDR3 is made up of 16 amino acids. Trimming at V came to 6 bases and at J to 6 bases, leaving 18 bases not matched to a gene. The CDR3 region is CSVESAPGGEDHGYTS. As DNA, the CDR3 is TGCAGCGTGGAGTCCGCACCAGGGGGCGAGGATCATGGCTACACCTCC.

This clonotype was found many times. This chain uses TRBV30 with TRBJ1-1; D gene unclear. This CDR3 has 14 amino acids. Between the trimmed V and J ends, which lost 6 bases and 3 bases, there was a span of 17 bases. CDR1 and CDR2 from the germline V gene are GTSNPN and SVGIG (reference sequence). CDR3 nucleotides: TGTGCCTGCCCCCGGGCCCCGGTGGACACTGAAGCTTTCTTT. Translation gives CACPRAPVDTEAFF.

This clonotype came up many times. The CDR3 nucleotides are TGCAGTGCTATTTCGGTCGATAACCCATACAATGAGCAGTTCTTC. It is translated as CSAISVDNPYNEQFF. V gene TRBV20-1 combines with J gene TRBJ2-1; D is unclear. The CDR3 covers 15 residues. V was cut by 4 bases and J by 4 bases, with 17 bases left in between. Germline V lookup: CDR1 DFQATT, CDR2 SNEGSKA (reference sequence).

Many counts were recorded for this clonotype. The chain combines TRBV7-2 with TRBJ2-7, with 10 bases matching TRBD1. With V trimmed by 1 base and J by 1 base, 4 bases remained unmatched. This CDR3 contains 16 residues. Germline loops: CDR1 SGHTA, CDR2 FQGNSA. The CDR3 reads CASSLETGGFSYEQYF. CDR3 DNA: TGTGCCAGCAGCTTAGAGACAGGGGGCTTTTCCTACGAGCAGTACTTC.

This clonotype appeared a few times. Being one base from a much bigger clone, this may be a read error. The V gene is TRBV9, the J gene TRBJ2-3; 9 nucleotides agree with TRBD1. Trimming removed 6 bases from V and 5 bases from J; junction bases left unmatched: 4. The CDR3 is 13 residues long. Germline V gene data show CDR1 as SGDLS and CDR2 as YYNGEE. The CDR3 nucleotides read TGTGCCAGCAAAACAGGGGGCGAAGATACGCAGTATTTT. The encoded protein is CASKTGGEDTQYF.

As concerns this clonotype: A much larger clone lies one base from this, so it may be a read error. The chain carries TRBV21-1 and TRBJ2-7; the D call in the table, TRBD2, was not verified against the DNA. TRBV21-1 represents a pseudogene. The CDR3 has 14 amino acids. The CDR3 DNA is TGTGCCCGCAGCAAAGGCGGGGCCCCCTACGAGCAGTACTTC. Its translation is CARSKGGAPYEQYF.

This clonotype counts as medium-sized. CDR3 bases: TGTGCCAGCAGTGGCGCGACTAGGAGCAATGAGCAGTTCTTC. This translates into CASSGATRSNEQFF. V and J are TRBV25-1 and TRBJ2-1; TRBD2 is a possible D gene (6 bases). V was trimmed by 4 bases and J by 6 bases, leaving 13 bases between them. This CDR3 contains 14 residues. CDR1 and CDR2 from the germline V gene are MGHDK and SYGVNS.

This clonotype showed up just a few times. The rearrangement joins TRBV19 to TRBJ1-2; unclear D gene. V lost 5 bases and J lost 3, with 7 bases in between. The CDR3 extends over 12 amino acids. Germline V gene sequence: CDR1 LNHDA, CDR2 SQIVND (reference sequence). Written as DNA, the CDR3 is TGTGCCAGTAGTGACGGGTACTATGGCTACACCTTC. Its translation is CASSDGYYGYTF.

This clonotype appeared a few times. The V and J genes are TRBV20-1 and TRBJ1-4; the match to TRBD1 covers 10 bases. Per germline, CDR1 DFQATT and CDR2 SNEGSKA (reference sequence). CDR3 length: 13 residues. The V gene end was trimmed by 1 base and the J gene end by 7 bases; junction bases not matched to a gene: 0. As DNA, the CDR3 is TGCAGTGCTAGAGGGACAGGGGGTGAAAAACTGTTTTTT. This sequence encodes CSARGTGGEKLFF.

This clonotype has a handful of counts. The J gene is TRBJ2-1, the V gene TRBV3-1, with 7 bases lining up with TRBD2. Trimming cost V 4 bases and J 8 bases; bases outside gene matches: 8. The CDR3 is made up of 14 amino acids. Germline V gives CDR1 LGHDT, CDR2 YNNKEL (reference sequence). Here the CDR3 DNA reads TGTGCCAGCAGCCCCGGGACTATCCTCCATGAGCAGTTCTTC. Translation gives CASSPGTILHEQFF.

The rearrangement uses TRBV5-1 and TRBJ2-5, with 11 positions matching TRBD2. Germline V gene data show CDR1 as SGHRS and CDR2 as YFSETQ. This CDR3 is 15 amino acids long. V was clipped by 4 bases and J by 2 bases; unmatched bases: 4. The CDR3 protein is CASSVGLAVQETQYF. In nucleotides, the CDR3 is TGCGCCAGCAGCGTGGGACTAGCGGTACAAGAGACCCAGTACTTC.

As for this clonotype: Just one base apart from a much larger clone, this may be a read error. The chain is built from TRBV10-3 and TRBJ2-1; a possible D gene is TRBD1 (6 bases). Germline assignment: CDR1 ENHRY and CDR2 SYGVKD. This CDR3 is 13 amino acids long. CDR3 region: CAIGYTGTDERFF. CDR3 in DNA: TGTGCCATCGGATATACAGGGACGGATGAGCGGTTCTTC.

About this clonotype itself: Given a much more abundant clone one base away, this may be a read error. The gene calls are TRBV4-1 and TRBJ1-3, with TRBD1 as a possible D gene (6 bases). The germline V and J ends were trimmed by 3 bases and 3 bases, with 12 bases remaining between them. CDR1 and CDR2 (germline): MGHRA, YSYEKL. The CDR3 runs 15 residues. The CDR3: CASSQTTGSGNTIYF. In nucleotides, the CDR3 is TGCGCCAGCAGCCAGACTACAGGGAGTGGAAACACCATATATTTT.

The CDR3, as DNA: TGTGCCAGCAGCCCCTGGGGTAGCGGGAGGCTAAATGAGCAGTTCTTC. Translated: CASSPWGSGRLNEQFF. This chain joins TRBV7-7 and TRBJ2-3, with 10 bases aligning to TRBD2. The DNA end favors TRBJ2-1, so the J call may be wrong. The CDR3 contains 16 residues. Per germline, CDR1 SSHAT and CDR2 FNYEAQ (reference sequence).

This chain uses TRBV7-8 with TRBJ1-5; 9 bases line up with TRBD1. The V gene end was trimmed by 7 bases and the J gene end by 4 bases; junction bases not matched to a gene: 5. The germline gives CDR1 SGHVS, CDR2 FQNEAQ. The CDR3 extends over 14 amino acids. This CDR3 is CASTRGTGNQPQHF. CDR3 DNA: TGTGCCAGCACGAGAGGGACAGGGAATCAGCCCCAGCATTTT.

Only a few counts were recorded for this clonotype. The rearrangement links TRBV19 to TRBJ2-1, with TRBD2 as a possible D gene (6 bases). The CDR3 totals 15 residues. V lost 1 base and J lost 8, with 15 bases in between. From germline, CDR1 is LNHDA and CDR2 SQIVND (reference sequence). As DNA, the CDR3 is TGTGCCAGTAGTATAGTAACGGGAGTTAAGTATGAGCAGTTCTTC. Its translation is CASSIVTGVKYEQFF.

This clonotype was found a few times. The rearrangement joins TRBV12-3 or TRBV12-4 to TRBJ1-5; TRBD1 is a possible D gene (5 bases). The CDR3 is made up of 13 amino acids. Trimming removed 4 bases from V and 9 bases from J, with 13 bases in between. CDR3 amino acids: CASSSTQATPQHF. The CDR3 nucleotides read TGTGCCAGCAGTTCAACACAGGCAACGCCCCAGCATTTT.

This clonotype counts as medium-sized. The chain combines TRBV12-3 or TRBV12-4 with TRBJ1-1, with no clear D. V gave up 3 bases and J gave up 4 bases, with 15 bases separating them. This CDR3 is 15 amino acids long. CDR3: CASSFPEGLGTEAFF. CDR3 DNA sequence: TGTGCCAGCAGTTTCCCTGAGGGCTTAGGCACTGAAGCTTTCTTT.

To note about this clonotype: The germline gene is not matched at one end of the junction; a read error may be the cause. The V gene is TRBV5-1, the J gene TRBJ2-1; D unclear. CDR1 and CDR2 from the germline V gene are SGHRS and YFSETQ. This CDR3 region has 14 residues. CDR3 in amino acids: CASSLERIYNEQFF. CDR3 nucleotide sequence: TGCGCCAGCAGCTTGGAGCGAATATACAACGAGCAGTTCTTC.

V is TRBV27 and J is TRBJ1-2, with 10 bases lining up with TRBD1. The CDR3 is 15 amino acids. CDR1 and CDR2 (germline): MNHEY, SMNVEV (reference sequence). V lost 7 bases and J lost 3; bases outside the gene matches: 8. CDR3 amino acids: CASKTGTGVDYGYTF. CDR3 coding DNA: TGTGCCAGCAAAACCGGGACAGGGGTTGACTATGGCTACACCTTC.

This clonotype has at least ten counts. The rearrangement links TRBV6-5 to TRBJ2-1, with 13 bases aligning to TRBD2. The germline CDR1 and CDR2 sequences are MNHEY and SVGAGI. Trimming took 6 bases from V and 7 from J; bases not matched to a gene: 3. This CDR3 contains 14 residues. In DNA, the CDR3 is TGTGCCAGCAGCCGGACTAGCGGGAGTAATGAGCAGTTCTTC. Its translation is CASSRTSGSNEQFF.

Sample share makes this clonotype medium-sized. J is TRBJ1-4 and V is TRBV28; 7 bases line up with TRBD1. J gave up 8 bases and V 4 bases, and 13 bases lay outside the gene matches. Germline V gene data show CDR1 as MDHEN and CDR2 as SYDVKM. CDR3 length: 16 amino acids. The CDR3 DNA reads as TGTGCCAGCAGTTCCCAAACCCGGGACAGAGGAGAAAAACTGTTTTTT. Its protein is CASSSQTRDRGEKLFF.

This sequence joins TRBV9 and TRBJ2-1; maybe TRBD1 (7 bases). Germline V CDR1 and CDR2: SGDLS, YYNGEE. This CDR3 is 15 amino acids long. Trimming stripped 0 bases from V and 9 bases from J, with 16 bases between. As DNA, the CDR3 is TGTGCCAGCAGCGTAGTGGGTGGCGGGACAGCTGAGCAGTTCTTC. Translating it yields CASSVVGGGTAEQFF.

There are a few counts of this clonotype. The chain has TRBV6-5 and TRBJ1-5; D not resolved. Trimming pared 0 bases from V and 3 bases from J, leaving 3 bases between. CDR3 size: 13 residues. The germline gives CDR1 MNHEY, CDR2 SVGAGI. CDR3 in DNA: TGTGCCAGCAGTTACTCGTACAATCAGCCCCAGCATTTT. Translated, it gives CASSYSYNQPQHF.

This clonotype has ten or more counts. The CDR3 protein is CASSRVQGAGNQPQHF. The DNA of the CDR3 is TGCGCCAGCAGCCGCGTTCAGGGGGCAGGTAATCAGCCCCAGCATTTT. The chain links TRBV4-1 to TRBJ1-5; 8 bases are shared with TRBD1. The J segment lost 4 bases and the V segment lost 4 bases, leaving 9 bases of the junction unmatched. Germline assignment: CDR1 MGHRA and CDR2 YSYEKL. The CDR3 extends over 16 amino acids.

The rearrangement links TRBV18 to TRBJ1-4, with 9 bases aligning to TRBD1. The CDR3 consists of 15 residues. The germline CDR1 and CDR2 sequences are KGHSH and LQKENI. After removal of 6 bases from V and 10 bases from J, the junction contained 12 bases not matched to a gene. The CDR3 region has the DNA TGTGCCAGCTCTGCCGGGACAGGGTTTTATGGAAAACTGTTTTTT. Translation: CASSAGTGFYGKLFF.

This clonotype was seen ten or more times. The rearrangement links TRBV6-5 to TRBJ2-5, with unresolved D. The CDR3 runs 14 residues. Germline-derived CDR1 and CDR2 are MNHEY and SVGAGI. Between the trimmed V and J ends, which lost 5 bases and 3 bases, there was a span of 13 bases. The CDR3 DNA reads as TGTGCCAGCAGTACCGACTGGTCAAAAGAGACCCAGTACTTC. This sequence encodes CASSTDWSKETQYF.